This T cell receptor beta chain was profiled in a study of PD-1 blockade in classical Hodgkin lymphoma. Study summary: Nivolumab dosing for patients was 3 mg/kg, administered intravenously every 2 weeks. General study points: Baseline diversity was lower in partial responders and progressors than complete responders.

A word on this clone: The antigen remains unidentified.

Every patient relapsed after autologous stem cell transplantation, and brentuximab vedotin exposure varied. Progressive disease, partial response or complete response was each patient's best response. Generated by immunoSEQ multiplex PCR, the TCRdb table keeps only in-frame clones and is missing some. The table shows 60,000 or so clones, with about 92% occurring only once. The receptor comes from a human donor with classical Hodgkin lymphoma. Sequencing was performed on peripheral blood mononuclear cells (PBMCs), taken at baseline.

The DNA for the CDR3 is TGTGCCAGCAGTTTGGGGAGGATCAGTACTGGAAACACCATATATTTT. It codes for CASSLGRISTGNTIYF. The rearrangement joins TRBV28 to TRBJ1-3; D is uncertain. Deletions cut 3 bases from V and 2 bases from J, with 14 bases between. The CDR3 runs to 16 residues. Germline V gene lookup returns CDR1 MDHEN and CDR2 SYDVKM.